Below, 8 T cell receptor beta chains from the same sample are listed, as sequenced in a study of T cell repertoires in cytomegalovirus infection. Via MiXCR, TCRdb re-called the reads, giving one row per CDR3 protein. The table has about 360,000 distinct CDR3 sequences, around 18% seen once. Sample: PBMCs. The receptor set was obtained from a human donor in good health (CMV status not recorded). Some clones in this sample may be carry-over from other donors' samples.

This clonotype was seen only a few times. CDR3 nucleotide sequence: TGTGCCAGCTCACCACCGACAGCTTCCGGATACCAGTTCTTC. This sequence encodes CASSPPTASGYQFF. The chain is built from TRBV18 and TRBJ2-1; D perhaps matches TRBD1 (5 bases). The germline gives CDR1 KGHSH, CDR2 LQKENI. The CDR3 length is 14 residues. V lost 0 bases and J 13 bases, leaving 16 bases between the germline ends.

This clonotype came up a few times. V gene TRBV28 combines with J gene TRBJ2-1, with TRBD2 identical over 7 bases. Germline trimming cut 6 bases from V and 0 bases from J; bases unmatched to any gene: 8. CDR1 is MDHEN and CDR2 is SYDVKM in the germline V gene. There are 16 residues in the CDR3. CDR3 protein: CASRPLAASSYNEQFF. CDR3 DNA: TGTGCCAGCAGACCTCTAGCGGCTAGCTCCTACAATGAGCAGTTCTTC.

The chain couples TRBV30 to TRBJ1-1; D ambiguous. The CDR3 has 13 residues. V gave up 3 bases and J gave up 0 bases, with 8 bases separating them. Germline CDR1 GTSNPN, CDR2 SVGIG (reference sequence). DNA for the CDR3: TGTGCCTGGAGCCAAACTATGAACACTGAAGCTTTCTTT. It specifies CAWSQTMNTEAFF.

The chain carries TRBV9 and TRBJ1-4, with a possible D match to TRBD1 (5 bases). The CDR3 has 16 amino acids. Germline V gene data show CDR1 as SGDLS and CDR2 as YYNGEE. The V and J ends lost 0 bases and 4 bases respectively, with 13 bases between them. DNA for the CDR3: TGTGCCAGCAGCGTAGGTACCCAGGGCGGTAATGAAAAACTGTTTTTT. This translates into CASSVGTQGGNEKLFF.

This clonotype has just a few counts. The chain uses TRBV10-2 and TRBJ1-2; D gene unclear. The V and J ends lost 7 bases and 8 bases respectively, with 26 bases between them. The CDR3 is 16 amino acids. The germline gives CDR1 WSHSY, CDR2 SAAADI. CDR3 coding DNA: TGCGCCAGCAACCAGTTATTCACTGCGTCGGTTTCGGGCTACACCTTC. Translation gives CASNQLFTASVSGYTF.

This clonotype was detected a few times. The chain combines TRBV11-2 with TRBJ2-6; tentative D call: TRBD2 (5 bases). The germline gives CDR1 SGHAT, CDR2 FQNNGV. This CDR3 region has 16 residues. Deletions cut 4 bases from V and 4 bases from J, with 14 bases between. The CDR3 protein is CASSSLGTGGANVLTF. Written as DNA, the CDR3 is TGTGCCAGCAGCTCTCTCGGAACGGGGGGGGCCAACGTCCTGACTTTC.

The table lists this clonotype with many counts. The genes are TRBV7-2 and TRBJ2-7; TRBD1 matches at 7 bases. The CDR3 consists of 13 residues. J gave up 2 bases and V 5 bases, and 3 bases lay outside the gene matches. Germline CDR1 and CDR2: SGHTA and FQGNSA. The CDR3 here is CASSIGTAYEQYF. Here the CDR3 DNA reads TGTGCCAGCAGCATTGGGACAGCCTACGAGCAGTACTTC.

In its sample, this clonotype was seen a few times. The CDR3 sequence: CASTAQGAGYGYTF. The CDR3, as DNA: TGTGCCAGCACCGCACAGGGGGCAGGCTATGGCTACACCTTC. The chain employs TRBV28 and TRBJ1-2, with 9 bases matching TRBD1. Germline V lookup: CDR1 MDHEN, CDR2 SYDVKM. The J segment lost 4 bases and the V segment lost 7 bases, leaving 7 bases of the junction unmatched. CDR3 length: 14 amino acids.